This TCR beta chain was captured in a study of control samples from healthy donors and cancer patients. This clone was observed a few times. The method was immunoSEQ multiplex PCR; TCRdb's version includes in-frame clones alone and lacks a portion of them. This table holds fewer than 30,000 clones, around nine tenths found once. The receptor was isolated from a woman aged 40 to 49 with lung cancer. Sequences were obtained from PBMCs.

The CDR3 DNA reads TGCGCCAGCAGTGGACAGGACCATGGGGGCACCATATATTTT. Translating gives CASSGQDHGGTIYF. This chain connects TRBV5-1 to TRBJ1-3, with 7 bases identical to TRBD1. This CDR3 has 14 residues. CDR1 and CDR2 from the germline V gene are SGHRS and YFSETQ. V shed 5 bases, J shed 9 bases, and the junction held 11 bases outside the gene matches.